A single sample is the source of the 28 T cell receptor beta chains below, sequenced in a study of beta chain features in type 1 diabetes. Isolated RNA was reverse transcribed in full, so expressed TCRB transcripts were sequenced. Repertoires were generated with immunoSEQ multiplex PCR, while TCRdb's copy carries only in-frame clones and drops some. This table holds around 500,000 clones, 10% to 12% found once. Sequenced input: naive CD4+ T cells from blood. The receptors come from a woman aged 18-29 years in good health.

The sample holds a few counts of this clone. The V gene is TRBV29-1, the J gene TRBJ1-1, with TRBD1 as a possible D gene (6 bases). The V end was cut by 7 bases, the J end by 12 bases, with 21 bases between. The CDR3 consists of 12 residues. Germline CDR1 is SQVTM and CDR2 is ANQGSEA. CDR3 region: CSAYHYREVPFF. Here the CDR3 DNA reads TGCAGCGCATACCATTACAGGGAAGTCCCTTTCTTT.

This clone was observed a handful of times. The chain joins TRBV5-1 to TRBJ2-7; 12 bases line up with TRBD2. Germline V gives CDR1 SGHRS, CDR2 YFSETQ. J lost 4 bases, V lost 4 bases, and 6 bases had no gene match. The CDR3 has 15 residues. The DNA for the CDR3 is TGCGCCAGCAGCCTCGGACTAGCGGGGATTTACGAGCAGTACGTC. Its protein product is CASSLGLAGIYEQYV.

CDR3 loop: CASRPGLASVTDTQYF. The CDR3 DNA reads as TGTGCCAGCAGGCCGGGACTAGCGTCAGTCACAGATACGCAGTATTTT. The chain couples TRBV2 to TRBJ2-3; TRBD2 matches at 10 bases. The length of the CDR3 is 16 residues. Germline CDR1 and CDR2: SNHLY and FYNNEI. Losses at the gene ends were 6 bases for V and 2 bases for J; bases not matched to a gene: 8.

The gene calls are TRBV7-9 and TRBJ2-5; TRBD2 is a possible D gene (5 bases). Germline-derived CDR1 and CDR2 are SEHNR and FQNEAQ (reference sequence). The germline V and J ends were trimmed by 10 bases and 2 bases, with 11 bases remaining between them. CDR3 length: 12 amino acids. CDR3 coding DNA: TGTGCCACTGGACGGGGACAAGAGACCCAGTACTTC. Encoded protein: CATGRGQETQYF.

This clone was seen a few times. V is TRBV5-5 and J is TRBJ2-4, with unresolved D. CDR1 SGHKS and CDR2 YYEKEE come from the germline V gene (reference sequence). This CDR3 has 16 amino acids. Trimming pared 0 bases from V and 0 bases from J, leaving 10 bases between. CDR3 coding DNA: TGTGCCAGCAGCTTGGTTGGGTCGCTAGCCAAAAACATTCAGTACTTC. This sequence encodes CASSLVGSLAKNIQYF.

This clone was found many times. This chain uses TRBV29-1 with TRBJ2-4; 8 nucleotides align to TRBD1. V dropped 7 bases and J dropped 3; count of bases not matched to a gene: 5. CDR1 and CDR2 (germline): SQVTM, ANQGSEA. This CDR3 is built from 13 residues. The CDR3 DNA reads TGCAGCGCCAGAACAGGGGGCAAAAACATTCAGTACTTC. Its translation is CSARTGGKNIQYF. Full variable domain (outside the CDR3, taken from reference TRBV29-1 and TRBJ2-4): SAVISQKPSRDICQRGTSLTIQCQVDSQVTMMFWYRQQPGQSLTLIATANQGSEATYESGFVIDKFPISRPNLTFSTLTVSNMSPEDSSIYLCSARTGGKNIQYFGAGTRLSVL.

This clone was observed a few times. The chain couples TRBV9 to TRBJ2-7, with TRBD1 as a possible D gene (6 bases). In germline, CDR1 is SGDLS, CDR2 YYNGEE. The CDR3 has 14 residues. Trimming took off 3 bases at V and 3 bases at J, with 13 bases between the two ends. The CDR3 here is CASSETGSNYEQYF. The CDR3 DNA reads TGTGCCAGCAGCGAGACAGGTTCGAACTACGAGCAGTACTTC.

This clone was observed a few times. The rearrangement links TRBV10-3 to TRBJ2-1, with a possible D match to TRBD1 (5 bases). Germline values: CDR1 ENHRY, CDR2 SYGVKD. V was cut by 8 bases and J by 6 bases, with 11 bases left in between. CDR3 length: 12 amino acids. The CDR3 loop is CAIGQGPNEQFF. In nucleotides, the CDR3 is TGTGCCATCGGTCAGGGCCCCAATGAGCAGTTCTTC.

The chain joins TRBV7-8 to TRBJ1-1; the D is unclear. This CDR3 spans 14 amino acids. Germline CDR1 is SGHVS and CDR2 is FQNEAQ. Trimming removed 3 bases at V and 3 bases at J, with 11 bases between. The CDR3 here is CASSFYGSDTEAFF. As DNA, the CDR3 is TGTGCCAGCAGCTTTTACGGGTCGGACACTGAAGCTTTCTTT.

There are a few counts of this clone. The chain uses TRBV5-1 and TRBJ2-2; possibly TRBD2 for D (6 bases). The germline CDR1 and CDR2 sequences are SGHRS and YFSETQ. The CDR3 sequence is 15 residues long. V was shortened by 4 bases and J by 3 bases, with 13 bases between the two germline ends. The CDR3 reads CASSPPTSYTGELFF. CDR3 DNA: TGCGCCAGCAGCCCCCCGACTAGTTACACCGGGGAGCTGTTTTTT.

The CDR3 region is CASSRMGGRDYNEQFF. The DNA of the CDR3 is TGTGCCAGTAGCCGAATGGGCGGGAGAGACTACAATGAGCAGTTCTTC. The chain uses TRBV19 and TRBJ2-1, with 7 bases that match TRBD2. The CDR3 covers 16 residues. The germline V gene has CDR1 LNHDA and CDR2 SQIVND (reference sequence). The V and J ends lost 6 bases and 3 bases, in that order; junction bases with no gene match: 11.

The CDR3 DNA is TGTGCCAGCAGCTCCGGGGATCTAGCGAAGGAGACCCAGTACTTC. Its protein product is CASSSGDLAKETQYF. The chain is built from TRBV7-9 and TRBJ2-5; a weak D match, TRBD2 (6 bases). Trimming removed 4 bases from V and 5 bases from J, with 17 bases in between. The CDR3 runs 15 residues. From germline, CDR1 is SEHNR and CDR2 FQNEAQ (reference sequence).

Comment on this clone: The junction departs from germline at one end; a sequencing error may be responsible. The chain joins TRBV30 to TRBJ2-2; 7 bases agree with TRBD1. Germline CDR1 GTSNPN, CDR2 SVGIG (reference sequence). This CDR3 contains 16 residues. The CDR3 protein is CPWTDPRQGNTGELFF. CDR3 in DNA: TGTCCCTGGACGGACCCCAGACAGGGCAACACCGGGGAGCTGTTTTTT.

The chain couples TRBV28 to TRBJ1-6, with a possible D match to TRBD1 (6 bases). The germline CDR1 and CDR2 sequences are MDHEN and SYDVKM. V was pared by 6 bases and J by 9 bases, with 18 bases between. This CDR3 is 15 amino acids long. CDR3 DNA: TGTGCCAGCAGGGCCGGGACATCCGAAAGTTCACCCCTCCACTTT. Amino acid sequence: CASRAGTSESSPLHF.

The CDR3: CASSSRPANEKLFF. The DNA of the CDR3 is TGTGCCAGCAGTTCCCGGCCGGCAAATGAAAAACTGTTTTTT. The rearrangement joins TRBV27 to TRBJ1-4; D is undetermined. In germline, CDR1 is MNHEY, CDR2 SMNVEV (reference sequence). With 4 bases removed from V and 5 bases from J, the gap between germline ends came to 11 bases. The CDR3 is made up of 14 amino acids. Full variable domain (outside the CDR3, taken from reference TRBV27 and TRBJ1-4): EAQVTQNPRYLITVTGKKLTVTCSQNMNHEYMSWYRQDPGLGLRQIYYSMNVEVTDKGDVPEGYKVSRKEKRNFPLILESPSPNQTSLYFCASSSRPANEKLFFGSGTQLSVL.

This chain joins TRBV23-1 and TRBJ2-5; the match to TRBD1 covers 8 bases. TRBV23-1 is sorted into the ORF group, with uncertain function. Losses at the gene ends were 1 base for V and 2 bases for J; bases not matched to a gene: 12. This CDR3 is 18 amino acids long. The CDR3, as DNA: TGCGCCAGCAGTCAATTGGCGAACAGGGGGAGCCTTCAAGAGACCCAGTACTTC. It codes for CASSQLANRGSLQETQYF.

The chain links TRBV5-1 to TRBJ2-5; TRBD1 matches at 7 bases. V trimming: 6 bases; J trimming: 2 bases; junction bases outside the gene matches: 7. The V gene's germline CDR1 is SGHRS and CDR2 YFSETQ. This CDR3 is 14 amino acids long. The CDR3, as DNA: TGCGCCAGCACCACCGGGGACAGACAAGAGACCCAGTACTTC. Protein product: CASTTGDRQETQYF.

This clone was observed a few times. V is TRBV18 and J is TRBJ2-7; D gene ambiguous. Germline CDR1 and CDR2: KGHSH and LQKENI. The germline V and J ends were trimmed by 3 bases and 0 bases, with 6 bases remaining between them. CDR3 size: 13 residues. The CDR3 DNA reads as TGTGCCAGCTCACCCACTCCCTCCTACGAGCAGTACGTC. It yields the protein CASSPTPSYEQYV.

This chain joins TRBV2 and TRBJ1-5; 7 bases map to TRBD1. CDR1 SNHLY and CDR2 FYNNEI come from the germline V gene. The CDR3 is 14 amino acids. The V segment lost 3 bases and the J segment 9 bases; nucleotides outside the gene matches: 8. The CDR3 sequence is CASSEGSTGPPQHF. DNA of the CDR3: TGTGCCAGCAGTGAGGGCTCGACAGGGCCGCCCCAGCATTTT. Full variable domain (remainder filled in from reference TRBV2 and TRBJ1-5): EPEVTQTPSHQVTQMGQEVILRCVPISNHLYFYWYRQILGQKVEFLVSFYNNEISEKSEIFDDQFSVERPDGSNFTLKIRSTKLEDSAMYFCASSEGSTGPPQHFGDGTRLSIL.

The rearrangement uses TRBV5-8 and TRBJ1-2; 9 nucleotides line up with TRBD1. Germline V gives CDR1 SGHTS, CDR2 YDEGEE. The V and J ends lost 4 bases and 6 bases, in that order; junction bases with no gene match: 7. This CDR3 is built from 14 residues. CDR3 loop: CASSPGQGSHGYTF. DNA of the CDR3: TGTGCCAGCAGCCCTGGACAGGGGAGCCATGGCTACACCTTC. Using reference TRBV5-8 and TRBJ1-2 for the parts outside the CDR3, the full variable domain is EAGVTQSPTHLIKTRGQQATLRCSPISGHTSVYWYQQALGLGLQFLLWYDEGEERNRGNFPPRFSGRQFPNYSSELNVNALELEDSALYLCASSPGQGSHGYTFGSGTRLTVV.

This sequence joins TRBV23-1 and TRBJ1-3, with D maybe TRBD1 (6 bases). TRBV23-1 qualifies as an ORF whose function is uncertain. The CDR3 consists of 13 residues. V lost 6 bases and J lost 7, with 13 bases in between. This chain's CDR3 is CASSTGPWNTIYF. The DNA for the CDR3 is TGCGCCAGCAGCACAGGGCCTTGGAACACCATATATTTT.

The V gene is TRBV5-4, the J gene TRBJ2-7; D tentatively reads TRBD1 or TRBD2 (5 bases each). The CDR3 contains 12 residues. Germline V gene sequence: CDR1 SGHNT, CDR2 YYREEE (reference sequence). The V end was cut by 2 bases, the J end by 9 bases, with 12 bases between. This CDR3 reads CASSFLLGVQYF. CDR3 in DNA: TGTGCCAGCAGCTTCCTCTTGGGGGTGCAGTACTTC.

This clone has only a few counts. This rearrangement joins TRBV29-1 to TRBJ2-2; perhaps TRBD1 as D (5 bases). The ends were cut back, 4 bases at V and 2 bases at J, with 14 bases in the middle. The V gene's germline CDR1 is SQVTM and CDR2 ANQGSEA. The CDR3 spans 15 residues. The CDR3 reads CSVAPFWGNTGELFF. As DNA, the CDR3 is TGCAGCGTTGCCCCATTCTGGGGCAACACCGGGGAGCTGTTTTTT.

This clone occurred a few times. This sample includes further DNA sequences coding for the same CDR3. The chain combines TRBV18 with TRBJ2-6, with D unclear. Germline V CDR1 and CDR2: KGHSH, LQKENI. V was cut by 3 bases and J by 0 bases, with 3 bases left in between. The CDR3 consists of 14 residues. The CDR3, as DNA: TGTGCCAGCTCACCGTCCTCTGGGGCCAACGTCCTGACTTTC. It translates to CASSPSSGANVLTF.

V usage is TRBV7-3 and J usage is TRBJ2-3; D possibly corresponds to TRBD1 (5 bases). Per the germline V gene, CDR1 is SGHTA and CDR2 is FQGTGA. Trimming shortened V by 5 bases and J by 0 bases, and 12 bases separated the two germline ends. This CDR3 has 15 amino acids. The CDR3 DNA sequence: TGTGCCAGCAGCCCGCACCAGGGTAGCACAGATACGCAGTATTTT. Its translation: CASSPHQGSTDTQYF.

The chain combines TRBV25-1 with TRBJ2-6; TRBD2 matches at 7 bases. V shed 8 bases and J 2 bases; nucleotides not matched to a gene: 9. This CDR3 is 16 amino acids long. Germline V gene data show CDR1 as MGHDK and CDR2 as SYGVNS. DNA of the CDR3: TGTGCCAGCCCCCACTCCCGGGGGGCTGGGGCCAACGTCCTGACTTTC. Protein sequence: CASPHSRGAGANVLTF.

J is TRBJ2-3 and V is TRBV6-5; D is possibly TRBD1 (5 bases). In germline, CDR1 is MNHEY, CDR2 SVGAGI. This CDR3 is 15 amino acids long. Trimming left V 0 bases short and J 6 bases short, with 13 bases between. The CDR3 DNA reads TGTGCCAGCAGTTACTCGACAGTAAGGGCTGATACGCAGTATTTT. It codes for CASSYSTVRADTQYF.

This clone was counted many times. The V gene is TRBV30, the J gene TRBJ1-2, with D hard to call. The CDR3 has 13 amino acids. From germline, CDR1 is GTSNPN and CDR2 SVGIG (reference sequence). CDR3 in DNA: TGTGTTGGGGAAGACCGAAGTAACTATGGCTACACCTTC. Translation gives CVGEDRSNYGYTF. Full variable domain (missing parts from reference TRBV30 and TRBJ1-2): SQTIHQWPATLVQPVGSPLSLECTVEGTSNPNLYWYRQAAGRGLQLLFYSVGIGQISSEVPQNLSASRPQDRQFILSSKKLLLSDSGFYLCVGEDRSNYGYTFGSGTRLTVV.